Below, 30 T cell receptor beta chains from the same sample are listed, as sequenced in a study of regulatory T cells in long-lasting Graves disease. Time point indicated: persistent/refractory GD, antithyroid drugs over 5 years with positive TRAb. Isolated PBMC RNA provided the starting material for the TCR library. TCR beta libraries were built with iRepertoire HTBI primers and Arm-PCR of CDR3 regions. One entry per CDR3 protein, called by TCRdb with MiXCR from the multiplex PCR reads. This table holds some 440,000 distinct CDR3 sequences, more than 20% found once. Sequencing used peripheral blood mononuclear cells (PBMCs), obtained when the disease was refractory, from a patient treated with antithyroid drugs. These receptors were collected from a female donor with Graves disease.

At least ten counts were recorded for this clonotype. CDR3 amino acids: CASNQLGQGAEKLFF. The CDR3 bases are TGTGCCAGCAATCAACTCGGGCAGGGGGCCGAAAAACTGTTTTTT. The chain is built from TRBV28 and TRBJ1-4, with 8 bases aligning to TRBD1. CDR3 length: 15 amino acids. After removal of 7 bases from V and 8 bases from J, the junction contained 12 bases not matched to a gene. Germline-derived CDR1 and CDR2 are MDHEN and SYDVKM.

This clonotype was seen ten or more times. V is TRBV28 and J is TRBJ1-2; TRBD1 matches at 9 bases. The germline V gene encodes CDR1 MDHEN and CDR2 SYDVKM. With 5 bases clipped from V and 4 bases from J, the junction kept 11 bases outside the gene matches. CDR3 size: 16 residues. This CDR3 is CASSDITGGAGYGYTF. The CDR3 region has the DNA TGTGCCAGCAGTGACATTACAGGGGGCGCTGGCTATGGCTACACCTTC.

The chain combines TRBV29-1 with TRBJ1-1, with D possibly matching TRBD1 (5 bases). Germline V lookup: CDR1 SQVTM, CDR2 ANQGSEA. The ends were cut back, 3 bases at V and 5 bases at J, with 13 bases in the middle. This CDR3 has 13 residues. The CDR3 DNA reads TGCAGCGTTGACAATTGGGAGGGGACTGAAGCTTTCTTT. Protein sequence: CSVDNWEGTEAFF.

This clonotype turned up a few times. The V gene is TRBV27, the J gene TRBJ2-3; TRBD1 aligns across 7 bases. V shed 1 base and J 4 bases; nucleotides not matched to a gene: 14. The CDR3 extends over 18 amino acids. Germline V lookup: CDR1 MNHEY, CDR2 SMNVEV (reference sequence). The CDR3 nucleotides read TGTGCCAGCAGTTTATTCCCCGGGACAGCTCCTCTCCCAGATACGCAGTATTTT. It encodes CASSLFPGTAPLPDTQYF.

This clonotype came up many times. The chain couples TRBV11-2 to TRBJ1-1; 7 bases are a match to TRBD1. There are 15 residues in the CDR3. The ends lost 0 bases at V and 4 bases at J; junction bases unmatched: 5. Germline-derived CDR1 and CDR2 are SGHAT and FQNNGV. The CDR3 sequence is CASSLERQGGTEAFF. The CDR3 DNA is TGTGCCAGCAGCTTAGAAAGACAGGGCGGCACTGAAGCTTTCTTT.

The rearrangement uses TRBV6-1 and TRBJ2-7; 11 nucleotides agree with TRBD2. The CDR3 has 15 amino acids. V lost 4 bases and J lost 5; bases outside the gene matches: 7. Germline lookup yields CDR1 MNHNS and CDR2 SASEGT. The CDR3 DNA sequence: TGTGCCAGCAGTGTGGGCCGACTAGCGGGAAACGAGCAGTACTTC. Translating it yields CASSVGRLAGNEQYF.

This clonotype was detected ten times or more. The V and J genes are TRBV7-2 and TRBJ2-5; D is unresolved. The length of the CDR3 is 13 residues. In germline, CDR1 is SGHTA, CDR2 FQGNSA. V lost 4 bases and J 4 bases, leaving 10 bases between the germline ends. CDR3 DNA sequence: TGTGCCAGCAGCTCCCTAATGCGAGAGACCCAGTACTTC. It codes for CASSSLMRETQYF.

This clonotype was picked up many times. The CDR3 sequence is CASSLSTGSSYEQYF. In DNA, the CDR3 is TGTGCCAGCAGTTTATCAACGGGTAGCTCCTACGAGCAGTACTTC. The rearrangement joins TRBV27 to TRBJ2-7; D is unresolved. The CDR3 is 15 residues long. Germline CDR1 and CDR2: MNHEY and SMNVEV (reference sequence). V lost 0 bases, J lost 0 bases, and 9 bases lay in between.

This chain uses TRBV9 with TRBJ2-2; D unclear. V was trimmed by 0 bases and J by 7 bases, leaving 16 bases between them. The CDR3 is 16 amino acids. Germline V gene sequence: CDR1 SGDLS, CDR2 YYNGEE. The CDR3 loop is CASSVVPTIQYGELFF. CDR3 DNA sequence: TGTGCCAGCAGCGTAGTGCCCACTATACAATACGGGGAGCTGTTTTTT. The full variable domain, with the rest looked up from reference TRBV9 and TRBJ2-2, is DSGVTQTPKHLITATGQRVTLRCSPRSGDLSVYWYQQSLDQGLQFLIQYYNGEERAKGNILERFSAQQFPDLHSELNLSSLELGDSALYFCASSVVPTIQYGELFFGEGSRLTVL.

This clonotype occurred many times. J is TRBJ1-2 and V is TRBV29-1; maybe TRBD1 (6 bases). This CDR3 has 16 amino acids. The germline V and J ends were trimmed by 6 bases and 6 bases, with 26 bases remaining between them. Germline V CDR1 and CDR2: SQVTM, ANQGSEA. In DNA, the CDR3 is TGCAGCGTGAGAATGGGGGGCAACAGCTATCGGAATGGCTACACCTTC. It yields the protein CSVRMGGNSYRNGYTF.

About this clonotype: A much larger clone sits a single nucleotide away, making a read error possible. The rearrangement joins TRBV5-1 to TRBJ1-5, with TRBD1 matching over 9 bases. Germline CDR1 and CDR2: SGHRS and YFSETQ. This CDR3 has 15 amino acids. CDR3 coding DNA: TGCGCCAACAGCTTGGATGGGACAGGGTTTCAGCCCCAGCATTTT. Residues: CANSLDGTGFQPQHF.

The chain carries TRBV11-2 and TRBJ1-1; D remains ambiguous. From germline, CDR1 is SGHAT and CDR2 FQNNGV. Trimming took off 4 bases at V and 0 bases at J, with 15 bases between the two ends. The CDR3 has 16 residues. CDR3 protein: CASSSLGKRMNTEAFF. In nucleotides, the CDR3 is TGTGCCAGCAGCTCACTCGGGAAGCGAATGAACACTGAAGCTTTCTTT.

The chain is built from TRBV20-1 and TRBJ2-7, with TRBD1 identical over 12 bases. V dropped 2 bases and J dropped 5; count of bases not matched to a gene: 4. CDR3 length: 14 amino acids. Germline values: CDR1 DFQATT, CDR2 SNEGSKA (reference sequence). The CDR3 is CSARFRDRGHEQYF. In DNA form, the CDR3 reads TGCAGTGCTAGATTCCGGGACAGGGGGCACGAGCAGTACTTC.

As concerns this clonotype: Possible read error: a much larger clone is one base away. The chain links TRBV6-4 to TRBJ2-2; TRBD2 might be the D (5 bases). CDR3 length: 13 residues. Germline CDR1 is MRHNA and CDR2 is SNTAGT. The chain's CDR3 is CASSELVTGELSF. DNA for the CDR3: TGTGCCAGCAGTGAGTTGGTCACCGGGGAGCTGTCTTTT.

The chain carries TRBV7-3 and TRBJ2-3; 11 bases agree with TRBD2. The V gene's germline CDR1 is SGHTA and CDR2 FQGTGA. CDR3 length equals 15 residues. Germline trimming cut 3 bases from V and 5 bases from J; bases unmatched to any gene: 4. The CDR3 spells CASSFSGRGIDTQYF. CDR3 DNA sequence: TGTGCCAGCAGCTTTAGCGGGAGGGGTATAGATACGCAGTATTTT.

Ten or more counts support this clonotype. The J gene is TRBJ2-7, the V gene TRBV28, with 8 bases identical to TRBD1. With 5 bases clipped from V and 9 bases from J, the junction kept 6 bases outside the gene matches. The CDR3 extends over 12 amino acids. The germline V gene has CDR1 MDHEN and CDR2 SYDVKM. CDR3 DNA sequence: TGTGCCAGCAGTCCGTGGACAGGGCGGCAGTACTTC. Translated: CASSPWTGRQYF.

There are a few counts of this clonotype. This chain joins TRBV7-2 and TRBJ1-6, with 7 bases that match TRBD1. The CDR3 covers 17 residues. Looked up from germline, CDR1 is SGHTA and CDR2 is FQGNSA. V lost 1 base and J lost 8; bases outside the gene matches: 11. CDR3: CASSLEPGQSSYSPLHF. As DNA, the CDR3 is TGTGCCAGCAGCTTAGAACCGGGACAGTCCTCCTATTCACCCCTCCACTTT. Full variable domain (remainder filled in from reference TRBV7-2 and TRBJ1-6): GAGVSQSPSNKVTEKGKDVELRCDPISGHTALYWYRQSLGQGLEFLIYFQGNSAPDKSGLPSDRFSAERTGGSVSTLTIQRTQQEDSAVYLCASSLEPGQSSYSPLHFGNGTRLTVT.

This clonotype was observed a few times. The CDR3 DNA reads TGCAGTGCTAGAGATACTGGGGGCTATGGCTACACCTTC. It specifies CSARDTGGYGYTF. The gene calls are TRBV20-1 and TRBJ1-2; a possible D gene is TRBD1 (5 bases). This CDR3 comprises 13 residues. V was trimmed by 0 bases and J by 4 bases, leaving 9 bases between them. Germline V gene sequence: CDR1 DFQATT, CDR2 SNEGSKA (reference sequence).

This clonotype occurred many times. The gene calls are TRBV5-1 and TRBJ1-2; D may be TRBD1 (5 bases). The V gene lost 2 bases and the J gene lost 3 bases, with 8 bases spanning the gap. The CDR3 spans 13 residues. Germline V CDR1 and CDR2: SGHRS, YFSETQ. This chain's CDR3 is CASSFRGDYGYTF. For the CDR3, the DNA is TGCGCCAGCAGCTTCCGGGGGGACTATGGCTACACCTTC.

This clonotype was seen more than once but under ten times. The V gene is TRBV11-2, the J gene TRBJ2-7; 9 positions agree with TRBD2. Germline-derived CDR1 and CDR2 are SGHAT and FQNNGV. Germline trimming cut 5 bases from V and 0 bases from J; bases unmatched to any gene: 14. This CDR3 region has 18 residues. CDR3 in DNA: TGTGCCAGCAGCCGCGGAATTCCTAGCGGGGAAGACTCCTACGAGCAGTACTTC. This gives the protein CASSRGIPSGEDSYEQYF. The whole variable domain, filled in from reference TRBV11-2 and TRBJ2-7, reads EAGVAQSPRYKIIEKRQSVAFWCNPISGHATLYWYQQILGQGPKLLIQFQNNGVVDDSQLPKDRFSAERLKGVDSTLKIQPAKLEDSAVYLCASSRGIPSGEDSYEQYFGPGTRLTVT.

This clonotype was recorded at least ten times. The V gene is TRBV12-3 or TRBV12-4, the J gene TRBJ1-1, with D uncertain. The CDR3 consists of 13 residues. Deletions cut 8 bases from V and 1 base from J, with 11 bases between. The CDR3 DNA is TGTGCCAGCTTACAAGTGCGGAACACTGAAGCTTTCTTT. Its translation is CASLQVRNTEAFF.

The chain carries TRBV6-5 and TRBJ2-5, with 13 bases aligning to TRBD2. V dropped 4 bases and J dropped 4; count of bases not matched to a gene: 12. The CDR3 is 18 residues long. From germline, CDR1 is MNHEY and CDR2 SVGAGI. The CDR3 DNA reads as TGTGCCAGCAGTTTCGGACTAGCGGGAGAACCTTCTCGAGAGACCCAGTACTTC. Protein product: CASSFGLAGEPSRETQYF.

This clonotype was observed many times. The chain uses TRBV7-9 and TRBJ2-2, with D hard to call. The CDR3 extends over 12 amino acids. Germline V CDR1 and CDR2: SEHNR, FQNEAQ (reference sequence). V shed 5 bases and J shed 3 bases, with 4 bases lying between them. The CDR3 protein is CASSRYTGELFF. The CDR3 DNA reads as TGTGCCAGCAGCCGTTACACCGGGGAGCTGTTTTTT.

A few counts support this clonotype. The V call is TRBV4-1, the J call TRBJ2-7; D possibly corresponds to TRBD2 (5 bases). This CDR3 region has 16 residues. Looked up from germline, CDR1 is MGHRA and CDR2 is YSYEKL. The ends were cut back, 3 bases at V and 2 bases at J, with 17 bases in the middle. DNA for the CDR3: TGCGCCAGCAGCCAGGCTAGCATGACTCGTACCTACGAGCAGTACTTC. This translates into CASSQASMTRTYEQYF.

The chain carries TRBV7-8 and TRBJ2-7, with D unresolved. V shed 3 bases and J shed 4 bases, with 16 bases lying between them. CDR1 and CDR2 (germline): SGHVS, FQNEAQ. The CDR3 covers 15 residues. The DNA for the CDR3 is TGTGCCAGCAGCTTGGGCAGGTCGACCGCTTACGAGCAGTACTTC. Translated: CASSLGRSTAYEQYF.

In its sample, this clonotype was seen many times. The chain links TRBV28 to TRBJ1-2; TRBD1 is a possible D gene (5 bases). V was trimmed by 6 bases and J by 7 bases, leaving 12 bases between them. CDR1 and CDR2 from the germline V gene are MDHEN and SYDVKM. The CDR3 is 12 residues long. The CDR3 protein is CASSLGRGGYTF. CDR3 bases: TGTGCCAGCAGCTTGGGGCGGGGTGGCTACACCTTC.

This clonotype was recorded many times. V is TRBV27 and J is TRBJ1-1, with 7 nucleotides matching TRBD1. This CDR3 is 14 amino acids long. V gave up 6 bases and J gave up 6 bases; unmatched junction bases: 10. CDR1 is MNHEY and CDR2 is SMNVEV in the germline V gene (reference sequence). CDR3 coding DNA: TGTGCCAGCAGGCGGAGACAGGGTTTAGCTGAAGCTTTCTTT. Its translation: CASRRRQGLAEAFF.

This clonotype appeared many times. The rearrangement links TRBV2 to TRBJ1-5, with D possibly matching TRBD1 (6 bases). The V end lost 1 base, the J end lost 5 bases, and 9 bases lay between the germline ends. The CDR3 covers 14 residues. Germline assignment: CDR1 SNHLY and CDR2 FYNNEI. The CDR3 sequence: CASSEDQGHQPQHF. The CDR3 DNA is TGTGCCAGCAGTGAAGATCAGGGGCATCAGCCCCAGCATTTT.

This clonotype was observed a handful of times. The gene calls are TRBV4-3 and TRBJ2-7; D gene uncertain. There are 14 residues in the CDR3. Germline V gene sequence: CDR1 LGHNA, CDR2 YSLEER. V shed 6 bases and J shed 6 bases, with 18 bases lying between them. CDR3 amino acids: CASRRERVWGEQYF. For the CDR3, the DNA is TGCGCCAGCAGAAGAGAACGAGTCTGGGGCGAGCAGTACTTC.

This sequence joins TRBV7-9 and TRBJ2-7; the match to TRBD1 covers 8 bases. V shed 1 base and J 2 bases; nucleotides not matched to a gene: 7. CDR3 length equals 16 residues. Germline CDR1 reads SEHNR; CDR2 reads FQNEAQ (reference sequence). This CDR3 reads CASSLGVGGQAYEQYF. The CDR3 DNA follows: TGTGCCAGCAGCTTAGGGGTAGGGGGACAGGCCTACGAGCAGTACTTC. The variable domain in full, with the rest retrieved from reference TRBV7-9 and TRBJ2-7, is DTGVSQNPRHKITKRGQNVTFRCDPISEHNRLYWYRQTLGQGPEFLTYFQNEAQLEKSRLLSDRFSAERPKGSFSTLEIQRTEQGDSAMYLCASSLGVGGQAYEQYFGPGTRLTVT.